This T cell receptor beta chain was profiled in a study of T cells in Graves' hyperthyroidism and ophthalmopathy (dated by TCRdb to the late 2010s). Regarding the complete study: Peripheral blood samples were taken at initial diagnosis, before any treatment was given. To identify TCR V-J signatures that set the groups apart, the researchers used a discovery cohort of about a hundred patients, made up of around 42 with Graves' ophthalmopathy and approximately 57 with stable Graves' hyperthyroidism. Prospective prediction of ophthalmopathy was tested in an independent validation cohort of fewer than 20 hyperthyroidism patients and around 16 patients who later progressed to ophthalmopathy. For training and testing, the roughly 97 patients in the discovery cohort were randomly divided in a 7:3 ratio. The study also compared thyroid tissue and blood T-cell repertoires from more than 5 Graves' hyperthyroidism patients. After blood sampling, hyperthyroidism patients were treated with methimazole at a starting dose of 30 mg daily, and ophthalmopathy patients were treated with high-dose intravenous methylprednisolone. TCR Vbeta CDR3 sequencing of 140 or so peripheral blood samples (around 45 ophthalmopathy, about 80 hyperthyroidism and some 17 progressor patients) is reported in the paper.

This clonotype occurred a few times. Its recognized antigen is unknown. Qualities for individual bases were not recorded, and no much larger clone is one base off. Amplification of TCR beta CDR3 regions was carried out from RNA transcripts. The TCR CDR3 was subjected to a first round of RT-PCR using the HTBI primer set and the Qiagen OneStep RT-PCR kit. A second multiplex PCR round built the libraries, followed by size selection and purification. Libraries were sequenced paired-end with 100 bp reads on an Illumina HiSeq2000. The original methods were these. Raw data were processed with SOAPnuke, discarding reads with adapters, uncalled bases, mean Phred below 15, or no exact constant-primer or identifier match. COPE v1.2.5 was used to merge the high-quality paired reads, and each unique nucleotide sequence was defined as a clonotype. Clonotypes were aligned to IMGT TRBV, TRBD and TRBJ reference segments using MiTCR v1.1. Only V-J combinations with frequency above 0.0001, covering about 99% of repertoires, were analysed. The TCS score was defined as the ratio of F50 (clonal expansion) to E x V (chaos), calculated using BLOSUM62-based TCRdist between CDR3 peptides within each V-J. Welch's t-statistics and random forest reduced around 520 V-J features to 13, which were used in a naive Bayes classifier (R e1071). The public reads were reanalyzed by TCRdb: fastp trimming at Q25, MiXCR alignment, in-frame beta chains only. All rows with the same CDR3 protein become a single entry with the most common DNA and genes. For this entry, the V and J calls and clone size follow TCRdb and not the study's own pipeline. The table for this sample lists hundreds of thousands of distinct CDR3 sequences; around 15% of them were counted only once. Of the sample, 25% to 30% is held by the ten largest clones.

Study-wide findings and limitations: Blood samples also contained most of the expanded thyroid clonotypes (frequency above 0.001), which suggests that blood repertoires may reflect thyroid immune responses. In validation, the model predicted progression to ophthalmopathy with approximately 69% sensitivity and about 73% specificity, a median of around six months before onset. No statistical method was used to set the sample size in advance, and investigators knew the group allocation. Ophthalmopathy was separated from stable hyperthyroidism by a 13 V-J signature model, with approximately 86% sensitivity and about 81% specificity obtained in cross-validation and 80%/75% obtained in testing.

In the ophthalmopathy patients, disease was moderately to severely active, with a Clinical Activity Score of 3 or more, a NOSPECS grade of 4 or more, and a duration of less than 3 months. The study excluded patients with uncontrolled infections, other autoimmune diseases, pregnancy or lactation. Diagnoses relied on clinical symptoms, serum thyroxine and TRAb, thyroid ultrasound and orbital computed tomography. PBMCs were isolated from 7.5 to 10 ml of fresh peripheral blood by Ficoll-Paque density gradient centrifugation. Total RNA was extracted with Trizol reagent, and quality was checked on an Agilent 2100 Bioanalyzer. CDR1 and CDR2 are read off the germline V gene (reference sequence) as MNHEY and SMNVEV. At the junction V is shortened by 5 bases and J by 3 bases; bases outside the gene matches: 4. The CDR3 has 15 amino acids, counting the end cysteine and phenylalanine. This entry keeps only the CDR3 DNA: 45 bases, framed from base 1.

The receptor was derived from a woman in her late teens or twenties with Graves' ophthalmopathy. The V and J genes are TRBV27 and TRBJ2-5; 12 central bases correspond to TRBD2. The material sequenced was blood. The sequence in DNA is TGTGCCAGCAGTCCCCGGACTAGCGGGGAAGAGACCCAGTACTTC. It codes for CASSPRTSGEETQYF.